This T cell receptor (beta chain) was captured in a study of cytomegalovirus exposure and HLA in healthy donors. As regards this clone: Its antigen remains unidentified.

The CDR3 has 14 residues. CDR1 is SNHLY, CDR2 FYNNEI, per germline. The V end was cut by 4 bases, the J end by 8 bases, with 15 bases between. Healthy people donating bone marrow made up the donors. General study points: Cytomegalovirus status, reportedly, was diagnosed with high specificity and sensitivity by the classifier. Apart from CMV serostatus, no immune exposure information was available. The study designated some 180 TCR beta chains cytomegalovirus-associated.

The study ran its PCR with 60 Vbeta and 13 Jbeta primers. Clones were sequenced by immunoSEQ multiplex PCR, and TCRdb holds only the in-frame ones, with some missing. The sample lists approximately 100,000 clones; roughly 81% were seen once. The material sequenced was PBMCs. The chain uses TRBV2 and TRBJ1-3, with no clear D. The clonotype originates from a man between 40 and 49 years old in good health and CMV-seronegative. As DNA, the CDR3 is TGTGCCAGCAGTGTGCGTCCTAGCGTGGACACCATATATTTT. It encodes CASSVRPSVDTIYF.